This is a list of T cell receptor beta chains from one sample in a study of PD-1 blockade in mismatch repair-deficient tumors. Sequencing used immunoSEQ multiplex PCR; TCRdb keeps in-frame clones, though not all of them. The data show approximately 100,000 clones, 82% seen once. Source: peripheral blood, taken less than 37 weeks after starting pembrolizumab. These receptors were taken from an adult with mismatch repair-deficient cancer. Each CDR3 is given with its conserved first and last residue.

J gene,CDR3 length,V gene,CDR3 protein
TRBJ2-3,18,TRBV30,CAWSSTGDIRGSTDTQYF
TRBJ1-2,14,TRBV27,CASSPLDRDYGYTF
TRBJ1-5,15,TRBV5-4,CASSFGGRGNQPQHF
TRBJ1-1,15,TRBV9,CASSFSTGVSTEAFF
TRBJ1-5,15,TRBV18,CASSLGQGTDQPQHF
TRBJ2-5,18,TRBV11-3,CASSLGKRASRAQETQYF
TRBJ2-5,14,TRBV5-1,CASSLGGLQETQYF
TRBJ2-3,15,TRBV4-2,CASSHAIEGTDTQYF
TRBJ2-2,15,TRBV5-1,CASSLVQALTGELFF
TRBJ2-1,15,TRBV6-6,CASSLGTASYNEQFF
TRBJ1-1,15,TRBV6-1,CASSPQGARDTEAFF
TRBJ2-1,14,TRBV11-3,CASSFGGRVGEQFF
TRBJ1-1,17,TRBV15,CATSRDLGDIMNTEAFF
TRBJ1-5,14,TRBV7-9,CASSPDRVNQPQHF
TRBJ1-2,15,TRBV7-9,CASSLEGQGSYGYTF
TRBJ1-1,13,TRBV29-1,CSGGQGGKAEAFF
TRBJ1-4,13,TRBV29-1,CSVGRGGNEKLFF
TRBJ1-5,15,TRBV6-1,CASSNPGGAGQPQHF
TRBJ2-7,15,TRBV28,CASSFMGTISYEQYF
TRBJ2-7,16,TRBV27,CASSLDRDRGSYEQYF
TRBJ1-4,16,TRBV7-2,CASSPGQGNWNEKLFF
TRBJ2-7,14,TRBV27,CASSLNPRTYEQYF
TRBJ1-5,17,TRBV28,CASSSQWTGGENQPQHF
TRBJ2-1,16,TRBV9,CASSVGQGVSYNEQFF
TRBJ2-7,16,TRBV5-4,CASSLGGASGAYEQYF
TRBJ2-3,16,TRBV27,CASSLAGLGPSNTQYF
TRBJ2-3,14,TRBV4-1,CASKVTDRSDTQYF
TRBJ2-7,13,TRBV4-1,CASSQGLPYEQYF
TRBJ2-2,19,TRBV10-3,CAISGKSGRGTVNTGELFF
TRBJ1-2,15,TRBV4-3,CASSPQTQAQEGYTF
TRBJ2-3,14,TRBV7-2,CASLSGLGADTQYF
TRBJ2-7,14,TRBV5-4,CASSRLAGSYEQYF
TRBJ1-2,14,TRBV7-2,CASSLEPGGVGYTF
TRBJ2-2,15,TRBV5-1,CASSLALGETGELFF
TRBJ2-1,14,TRBV28,CASSFLGTDNEQFF
TRBJ2-7,14,TRBV27,CASSFGTANYEQYF
TRBJ2-1,16,TRBV27,CASSPVGLAAYNEQFF
TRBJ2-1,14,TRBV7-2,CASSLLGGPNEQFF
TRBJ2-2,12,TRBV29-1,CSVQGSSGELFF
TRBJ1-2,15,TRBV5-4,CASSPPEGNFRGYTF
TRBJ2-3,14,TRBV4-1,CASSQEATPDTQYF
TRBJ2-1,14,TRBV29-1,CSVLAGGGYNEQFF
TRBJ2-1,13,TRBV7-7,CASSTGEGNEQFF
TRBJ2-2,14,TRBV5-1,CASSLETGTGELFF
TRBJ1-5,14,TRBV19,CASSMGVNNQPQHF
TRBJ1-4,17,TRBV2,CASSVETAIPIKEKLFF
TRBJ2-5,15,TRBV5-4,CASSLTRERVETQYF
TRBJ2-5,15,TRBV7-2,CASSLVTGKGETQYF
TRBJ1-3,17,TRBV14,CASSLPDPQGSGNTIYF
TRBJ2-5,10,TRBV20-1,CSAGRETQYF
TRBJ1-1,14,TRBV19,CASSIRGENTEAFF
TRBJ2-1,14,TRBV5-5,CASSLSKGYNEQFF
TRBJ2-6,15,TRBV7-3,CASSFQGSGANVLTF
TRBJ2-2,16,TRBV5-8,CASSLEGTVNTGELFF
TRBJ2-2,14,TRBV18,CASRLAPNTGELFF
TRBJ2-5,13,TRBV27,CASSLDSGETQYF
TRBJ2-3,13,TRBV29-1,CSVGAGSTDTQYF